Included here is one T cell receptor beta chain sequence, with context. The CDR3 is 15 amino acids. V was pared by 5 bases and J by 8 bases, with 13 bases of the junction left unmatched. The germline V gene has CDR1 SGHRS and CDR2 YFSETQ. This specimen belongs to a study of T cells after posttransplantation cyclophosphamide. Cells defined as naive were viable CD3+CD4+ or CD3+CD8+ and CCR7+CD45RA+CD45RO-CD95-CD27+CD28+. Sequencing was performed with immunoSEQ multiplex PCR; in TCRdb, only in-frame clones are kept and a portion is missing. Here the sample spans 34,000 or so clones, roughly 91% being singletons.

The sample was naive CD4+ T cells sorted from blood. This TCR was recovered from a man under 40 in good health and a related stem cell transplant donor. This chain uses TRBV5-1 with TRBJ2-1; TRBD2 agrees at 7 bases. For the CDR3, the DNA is TGCGCCAGCAGACGACGCGGACTAGAATACCATGAGCAGTTCTTC. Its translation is CASRRRGLEYHEQFF.